These 7 T cell receptor beta chains originate from one sample sequenced in a study of blood T cell repertoires in COVID-19. The data were produced by immunoSEQ multiplex PCR, yet TCRdb's version contains in-frame clones alone and is incomplete. The sample lists some 71,000 clones, roughly 80% occurring once. Material for sequencing was peripheral blood. The receptors originated from a man aged 50-60 years with COVID-19, enrolled during active disease.

The chain employs TRBV4-1 and TRBJ1-1; D unclear. This CDR3 has 17 residues. V shed 1 base and J shed 0 bases, with 15 bases lying between them. Germline loops: CDR1 MGHRA, CDR2 YSYEKL. The CDR3, as DNA: TGCGCCAGCAGCCAAGCCAGCGGAAAGGGTATGAACACTGAAGCTTTCTTT. As protein: CASSQASGKGMNTEAFF.

This chain uses TRBV27 with TRBJ2-3; TRBD2 matches at 10 bases. The V and J ends lost 5 bases and 4 bases, in that order; junction bases with no gene match: 3. This CDR3 comprises 14 residues. In germline, CDR1 is MNHEY, CDR2 SMNVEV (reference sequence). The DNA for the CDR3 is TGTGCCAGCAGTCTAGCGGGGGAGGCAGATACGCAGTATTTT. This gives the protein CASSLAGEADTQYF.

This chain connects TRBV13 to TRBJ1-6, with 10 bases fitting TRBD1. CDR3 size: 17 residues. Germline V gene data show CDR1 as PRHDT and CDR2 as FYEKMQ (reference sequence). The V segment lost 0 bases and the J segment 7 bases; nucleotides outside the gene matches: 6. Here the CDR3 reads CASSLGVGGQGNSPLHF. DNA of the CDR3: TGTGCCAGCAGCTTAGGAGTCGGGGGACAGGGGAATTCACCCCTCCACTTT.

This clone was observed a single time. V gene TRBV20-1 combines with J gene TRBJ1-5; D is uncertain. The V end lost 6 bases, the J end lost 0 bases, and 15 bases lay between the germline ends. Germline values: CDR1 DFQATT, CDR2 SNEGSKA (reference sequence). The CDR3 runs to 15 residues. CDR3 region: CSASKTADSNQPQHF. Written as DNA, the CDR3 is TGCAGTGCCAGTAAGACGGCGGATAGCAATCAGCCCCAGCATTTT.

The CDR3 protein is CASRWYGGQGNTGELFF. DNA of the CDR3: TGTGCCAGTAGATGGTATGGGGGACAGGGAAACACCGGGGAGCTGTTTTTT. This rearrangement joins TRBV19 to TRBJ2-2; 9 bases are a match to TRBD1. This CDR3 spans 17 amino acids. Germline lookup yields CDR1 LNHDA and CDR2 SQIVND (reference sequence). The ends lost 6 bases at V and 2 bases at J; junction bases unmatched: 10.

This clone has ten or more counts. The V call is TRBV7-8, the J call TRBJ2-7; possibly TRBD1 for D (6 bases). Trimming pared 4 bases from V and 7 bases from J, leaving 23 bases between. The length of the CDR3 is 16 residues. CDR1 and CDR2 from the germline V gene are SGHVS and FQNEAQ. The CDR3 loop reads CASSWTGTPNPWEQYF. The CDR3 DNA is TGTGCCAGCAGCTGGACCGGGACACCTAACCCCTGGGAGCAGTACTTC. The variable domain in full, completed from reference TRBV7-8 and TRBJ2-7, reads GAGVSQSPRYKVAKRGQDVALRCDPISGHVSLFWYQQALGQGPEFLTYFQNEAQLDKSGLPSDRFFAERPEGSVSTLKIQRTQQEDSAVYLCASSWTGTPNPWEQYFGPGTRLTVT.

The chain recombines TRBV4-1 with TRBJ2-1, with 13 bases lining up with TRBD2. The CDR3 length is 16 residues. CDR1 MGHRA and CDR2 YSYEKL come from the germline V gene. Losses at the gene ends were 4 bases for V and 4 bases for J; bases not matched to a gene: 4. CDR3 amino acids: CASSPGLAGDYNEQFF. The CDR3 nucleotides read TGCGCCAGCAGCCCCGGACTAGCGGGAGATTACAATGAGCAGTTCTTC.